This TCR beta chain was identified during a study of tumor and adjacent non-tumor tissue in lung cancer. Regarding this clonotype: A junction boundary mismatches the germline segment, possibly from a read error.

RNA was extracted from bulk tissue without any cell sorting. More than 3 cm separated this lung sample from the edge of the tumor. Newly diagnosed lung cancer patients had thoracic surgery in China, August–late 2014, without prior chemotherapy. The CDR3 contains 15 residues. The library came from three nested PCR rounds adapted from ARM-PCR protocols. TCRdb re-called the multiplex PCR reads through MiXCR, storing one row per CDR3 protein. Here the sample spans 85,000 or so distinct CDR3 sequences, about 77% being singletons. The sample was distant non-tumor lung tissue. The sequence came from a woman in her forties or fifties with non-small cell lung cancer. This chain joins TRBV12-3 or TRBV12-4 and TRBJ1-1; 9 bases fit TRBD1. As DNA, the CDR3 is TGTGCCAGCAGTTTGCGGGACAGGGATGACACTAAAGCTTTCTTT. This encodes CASSLRDRDDTKAFF.